This T cell receptor beta chain was sequenced in a study of blood T cells in healthy people across ages. Broader study findings: It was held that diversity estimates obtained from one million T cells represented underestimates.

Sample-barcoded 5' priming and a J-beta primer mix drove a second PCR of roughly 7 to 11 cycles. Via MiXCR, TCRdb re-called the 5' RACE reads, giving one row per CDR3 protein. Seen here are about 760,000 distinct CDR3 sequences, roughly 56% observed once, and the top ten hold roughly 24%. V lost 4 bases, J lost 2 bases, and 5 bases stayed unmatched. The CDR3 is 15 amino acids. Per germline, CDR1 SEHNR and CDR2 FQNEAQ (reference sequence). Worth noting for this clonotype: Its antigen is as yet unknown.

The receptor was isolated from a man between 35 and 55 years old in good health. The V gene is TRBV7-9, the J gene TRBJ1-5, with 7 bases matching TRBD1. The sequenced sample was blood. The CDR3 region is CASSSGGAGNQPQHF. In nucleotides, the CDR3 is TGTGCCAGCAGCTCAGGGGGGGCTGGCAATCAGCCCCAGCATTTT.